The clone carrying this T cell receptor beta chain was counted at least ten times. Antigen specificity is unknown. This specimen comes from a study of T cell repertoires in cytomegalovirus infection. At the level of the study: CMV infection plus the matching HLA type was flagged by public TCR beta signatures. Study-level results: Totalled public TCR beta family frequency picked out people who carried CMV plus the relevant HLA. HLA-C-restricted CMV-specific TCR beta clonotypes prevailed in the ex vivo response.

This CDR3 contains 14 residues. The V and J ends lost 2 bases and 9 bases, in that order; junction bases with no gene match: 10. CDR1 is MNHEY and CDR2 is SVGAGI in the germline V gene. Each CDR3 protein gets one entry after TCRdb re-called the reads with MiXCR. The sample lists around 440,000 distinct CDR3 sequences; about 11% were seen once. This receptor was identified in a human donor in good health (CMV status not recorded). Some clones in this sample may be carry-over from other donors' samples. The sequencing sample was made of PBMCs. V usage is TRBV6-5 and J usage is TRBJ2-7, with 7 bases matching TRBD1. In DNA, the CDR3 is TGTGCCAGCAGTTACCCGGGACAGACTACGGTGCAGTACTTC. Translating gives CASSYPGQTTVQYF.